This entry lists 21 T cell receptor beta chains sequenced from one sample in a study of blood T cell repertoires in COVID-19. The repertoire was sequenced with immunoSEQ multiplex PCR; TCRdb's copy has only in-frame clones and lacks some. The sample holds roughly 22,000 clones, just over 90% seen once. Sequenced: peripheral blood. These receptors originate from a man in his 70s with active COVID-19.

This sequence joins TRBV6-6 and TRBJ1-1, with TRBD1 matching 8 bases. Germline V gives CDR1 MNHNY, CDR2 SVGAGI (reference sequence). The V segment lost 5 bases and the J segment 3 bases; nucleotides outside the gene matches: 8. The CDR3 is made up of 15 amino acids. CDR3 sequence: CASSTWDRTHTEAFF. In nucleotides, the CDR3 is TGTGCCAGCAGTACCTGGGACAGGACACACACTGAAGCTTTCTTT.

CDR3 coding DNA: TGTGCCAGCAGCTTGGTCTTACTCGAGGGGGGGAGTCAGCCCCAGCATTTT. Translated: CASSLVLLEGGSQPQHF. The V and J genes are TRBV7-2 and TRBJ1-5, with a possible D match to TRBD1 (6 bases). The CDR3 loop spans 17 amino acids. Trimming took 3 bases from V and 6 from J, leaving 21 bases between them. The germline V gene encodes CDR1 SGHTA and CDR2 FQGNSA.

The chain couples TRBV5-1 to TRBJ1-4, with D unresolved. CDR1 is SGHRS and CDR2 is YFSETQ in the germline V gene. V shed 0 bases and J shed 5 bases, with 11 bases lying between them. The CDR3 runs 15 residues. The CDR3 bases are TGCGCCAGCAGCTTGGACAGAAGCCGGAATGAAAAACTGTTTTTT. Its translation: CASSLDRSRNEKLFF. Based on the CDR3 plus reference TRBV5-1 and TRBJ1-4, the full variable domain is KAGVTQTPRYLIKTRGQQVTLSCSPISGHRSVSWYQQTPGQGLQFLFEYFSETQRNKGNFPGRFSGRQFSNSRSEMNVSTLELGDSALYLCASSLDRSRNEKLFFGSGTQLSVL.

V is TRBV21-1 and J is TRBJ2-2; the DNA was not used to check the table's D call, TRBD2. TRBV21-1 is flagged as a pseudogene. This CDR3 comprises 18 residues. The CDR3 is CAIDVGGLAGRNTGELFF. The CDR3, as DNA: TGTGCCATCGATGTTGGGGGGCTAGCGGGAAGGAACACCGGGGAGCTGTTTTTT.

This clone was detected only once. The V call is TRBV14, the J call TRBJ2-1, with 8 bases matching TRBD1. Germline V gene data show CDR1 as SGHDN and CDR2 as FVKESK. Trimming at V came to 4 bases and at J to 0 bases, leaving 8 bases not matched to a gene. The CDR3 spans 17 residues. CDR3 nucleotide sequence: TGTGCCAGCAGCCGGACCAGGGGGCCAAGCTCCTACAATGAGCAGTTCTTC. Translation gives CASSRTRGPSSYNEQFF.

There are a few counts of this clone. The V gene is TRBV29-1, the J gene TRBJ1-2, with D unclear. The germline gives CDR1 SQVTM, CDR2 ANQGSEA. CDR3 length: 10 residues. V was shortened by 4 bases and J by 7 bases, with 7 bases between the two germline ends. The CDR3 sequence: CSVVPGGYTF. CDR3 sequence (DNA): TGCAGCGTTGTACCCGGTGGCTACACCTTC.

The rearrangement joins TRBV7-2 to TRBJ1-3, with D uncertain. The germline CDR1 and CDR2 sequences are SGHTA and FQGNSA. The V end lost 4 bases, the J end lost 3 bases, and 16 bases lay between the germline ends. The CDR3 is 16 amino acids. The CDR3 region has the DNA TGTGCCAGCAGCTCCACCCGAGCAGGCGTTGGAAACACCATATATTTT. It encodes CASSSTRAGVGNTIYF. The full variable domain, rest sourced from reference TRBV7-2 and TRBJ1-3, is GAGVSQSPSNKVTEKGKDVELRCDPISGHTALYWYRQSLGQGLEFLIYFQGNSAPDKSGLPSDRFSAERTGGSVSTLTIQRTQQEDSAVYLCASSSTRAGVGNTIYFGEGSWLTVV.

With regard to this clone: Other nucleotide sequences from this sample produce the same CDR3. The chain couples TRBV19 to TRBJ1-1; the D gene is possibly TRBD1 (5 bases). V shed 6 bases and J shed 5 bases, with 13 bases lying between them. From germline, CDR1 is LNHDA and CDR2 SQIVND (reference sequence). The CDR3 covers 13 residues. DNA for the CDR3: TGTGCCAGTAGCTTGGGCGGGGGGACTGAAGCTTTCTTT. This encodes CASSLGGGTEAFF.

The chain recombines TRBV27 with TRBJ2-7, with a weak D call TRBD2 (5 bases). The germline V and J ends were trimmed by 5 bases and 0 bases, with 8 bases remaining between them. CDR1 and CDR2 (germline): MNHEY, SMNVEV (reference sequence). This CDR3 spans 13 amino acids. This CDR3 reads CASSRRDSYEQYF. The CDR3 coding sequence is TGTGCCAGCAGTCGCCGGGACTCCTACGAGCAGTACTTC.

V and J are TRBV27 and TRBJ2-2, with TRBD1 identical over 7 bases. From germline, CDR1 is MNHEY and CDR2 SMNVEV (reference sequence). V trimming: 6 bases; J trimming: 4 bases; junction bases outside the gene matches: 8. The CDR3 totals 15 residues. CDR3 DNA sequence: TGTGCCAGCAGCGCACAGGGGCGATCCACCGGGGAGCTGTTTTTT. Its translation is CASSAQGRSTGELFF.

The chain employs TRBV28 and TRBJ1-5; 10 nucleotides align to TRBD1. Trimming took 6 bases from V and 0 from J; bases not matched to a gene: 2. The CDR3 loop spans 15 amino acids. The V gene's germline CDR1 is MDHEN and CDR2 SYDVKM. CDR3 coding DNA: TGTGCCAGCAGGAGGGACAGGGGTAGCAATCAGCCCCAGCATTTT. Translating it yields CASRRDRGSNQPQHF.

This clone occurred once. The chain has TRBV21-1 and TRBJ2-5; TRBD2 reflects the table's D call only, with no check against the DNA. TRBV21-1 is labeled a pseudogene. This CDR3 contains 15 residues. DNA for the CDR3: TGTGCCAGCAGCATTCGGACTAGCGGGAGAGAGACCCAGTACTTC. Its translation is CASSIRTSGRETQYF.

The chain employs TRBV28 and TRBJ1-2; D uncertain. The CDR3 is made up of 12 amino acids. Germline CDR1 reads MDHEN; CDR2 reads SYDVKM. The ends were cut back, 6 bases at V and 0 bases at J, with 5 bases in the middle. The CDR3 DNA follows: TGTGCCAGCAGCCAGTCTAACTATGGCTACACCTTC. The encoded protein is CASSQSNYGYTF.

The chain carries TRBV11-3 and TRBJ2-1; 7 bases agree with TRBD1. CDR1 and CDR2 from the germline V gene are SGHNT and YENEEA. Germline trimming cut 5 bases from V and 9 bases from J; bases unmatched to any gene: 7. This CDR3 contains 13 residues. In DNA, the CDR3 is TGTGCCAGCAGCCCTGGGACAGTTGGTGAGCAGTTCTTC. Residues: CASSPGTVGEQFF.

The V and J genes are TRBV28 and TRBJ1-4; D perhaps matches TRBD1 (6 bases). Trimming removed 6 bases from V and 8 bases from J, with 13 bases in between. This CDR3 has 13 amino acids. Germline assignment: CDR1 MDHEN and CDR2 SYDVKM. The DNA of the CDR3 is TGTGCCAGCAGGGGGGCAGGGTCGGAAAAACTGTTTTTT. Translating it yields CASRGAGSEKLFF. Full variable domain (outside the CDR3, taken from reference TRBV28 and TRBJ1-4): DVKVTQSSRYLVKRTGEKVFLECVQDMDHENMFWYRQDPGLGLRLIYFSYDVKMKEKGDIPEGYSVSREKKERFSLILESASTNQTSMYLCASRGAGSEKLFFGSGTQLSVL.

J is TRBJ2-3 and V is TRBV18; D may be TRBD1 (6 bases). The CDR3 extends over 13 amino acids. Germline-derived CDR1 and CDR2 are KGHSH and LQKENI. Deletions cut 6 bases from V and 5 bases from J, with 12 bases between. The CDR3 nucleotides are TGTGCCAGCTCCCGGACAGCAGGAGATACGCAGTATTTT. It translates to CASSRTAGDTQYF. Complete variable domain (other parts from reference TRBV18 and TRBJ2-3): NAGVMQNPRHLVRRRGQEARLRCSPMKGHSHVYWYRQLPEEGLKFMVYLQKENIIDESGMPKERFSAEFPKEGPSILRIQQVVRGDSAAYFCASSRTAGDTQYFGPGTRLTVL.

V usage is TRBV11-2 and J usage is TRBJ2-2; 10 bases map to TRBD1. The CDR3 sequence is 16 residues long. With V trimmed by 8 bases and J by 5 bases, 11 bases remained unmatched. Per the germline V gene, CDR1 is SGHAT and CDR2 is FQNNGV. Here the CDR3 reads CASGRRQGARTGELFF. DNA for the CDR3: TGTGCCAGCGGCAGACGACAGGGGGCGAGGACCGGGGAGCTGTTTTTT.

The genes are TRBV4-1 and TRBJ2-3; the D gene is possibly TRBD2 (5 bases). Germline-derived CDR1 and CDR2 are MGHRA and YSYEKL. The V end lost 4 bases, the J end lost 3 bases, and 17 bases lay between the germline ends. The CDR3 has 16 residues. The CDR3 DNA sequence: TGCGCCAGCAGCCGTGTGGGGAGAACCGGAACAGATACGCAGTATTTT. Protein sequence: CASSRVGRTGTDTQYF.

The rearrangement joins TRBV18 to TRBJ2-1; weak D call: TRBD1 (6 bases). The CDR3 is made up of 12 amino acids. V was clipped by 6 bases and J by 8 bases, with 11 bases between them. Looked up from germline, CDR1 is KGHSH and CDR2 is LQKENI. DNA for the CDR3: TGTGCCAGCTCTTATCAGGGGCATGAGCAGTTCTTC. This codes for CASSYQGHEQFF.

The chain couples TRBV28 to TRBJ1-6; D is uncertain. V lost 6 bases and J 0 bases, leaving 21 bases between the germline ends. The CDR3 spans 19 residues. CDR1 and CDR2 (germline): MDHEN, SYDVKM. CDR3 sequence reads: CASRDIDIKISSYNSPLHF. CDR3 bases: TGTGCCAGCAGGGATATTGACATTAAGATTAGCTCCTATAATTCACCCCTCCACTTT.

The chain links TRBV18 to TRBJ1-4; D gene unclear. This CDR3 is built from 15 residues. The V and J ends lost 1 base and 8 bases respectively, with 14 bases between them. Germline V gene sequence: CDR1 KGHSH, CDR2 LQKENI. The CDR3 DNA reads as TGTGCCAGCTCACCACAGTATGGCCCAAACGAAAAACTGTTTTTT. Its translation: CASSPQYGPNEKLFF.